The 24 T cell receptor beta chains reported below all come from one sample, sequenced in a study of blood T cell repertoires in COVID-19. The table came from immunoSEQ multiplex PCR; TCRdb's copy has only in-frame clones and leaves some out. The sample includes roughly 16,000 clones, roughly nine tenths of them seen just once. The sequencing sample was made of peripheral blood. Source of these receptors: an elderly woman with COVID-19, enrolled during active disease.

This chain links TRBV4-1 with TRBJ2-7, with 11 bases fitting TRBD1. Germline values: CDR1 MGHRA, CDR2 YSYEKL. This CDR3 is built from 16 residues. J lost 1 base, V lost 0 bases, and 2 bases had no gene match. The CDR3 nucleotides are TGCGCCAGCAGCCAAGATGGGACAGGGGGTTCCTACGAGCAGTACTTC. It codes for CASSQDGTGGSYEQYF.

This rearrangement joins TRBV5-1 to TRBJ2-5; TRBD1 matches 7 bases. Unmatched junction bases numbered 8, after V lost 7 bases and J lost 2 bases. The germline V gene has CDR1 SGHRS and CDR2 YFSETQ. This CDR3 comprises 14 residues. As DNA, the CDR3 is TGCGCCAGCCACACAGGGGCTATACAAGAGACCCAGTACTTC. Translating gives CASHTGAIQETQYF.

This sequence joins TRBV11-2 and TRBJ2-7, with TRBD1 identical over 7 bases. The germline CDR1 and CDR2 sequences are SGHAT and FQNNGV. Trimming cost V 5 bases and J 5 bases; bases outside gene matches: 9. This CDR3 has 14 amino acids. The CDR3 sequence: CASSTRQGNDEQYF. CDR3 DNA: TGTGCCAGCAGCACTAGACAGGGAAATGACGAGCAGTACTTC.

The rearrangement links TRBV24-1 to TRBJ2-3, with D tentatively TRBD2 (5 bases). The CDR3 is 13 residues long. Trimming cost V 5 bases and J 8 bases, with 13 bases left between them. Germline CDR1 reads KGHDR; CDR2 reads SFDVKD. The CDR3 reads CATSGGAGATQYF. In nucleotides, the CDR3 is TGTGCCACCAGTGGGGGAGCAGGAGCTACGCAGTATTTT.

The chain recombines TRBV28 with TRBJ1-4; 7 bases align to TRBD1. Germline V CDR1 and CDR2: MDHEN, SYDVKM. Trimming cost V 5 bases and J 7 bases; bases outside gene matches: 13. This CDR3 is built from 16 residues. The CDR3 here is CASSTSSDRELEKLFF. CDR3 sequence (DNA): TGTGCCAGCAGTACCTCCTCTGACAGGGAGCTTGAAAAACTGTTTTTT.

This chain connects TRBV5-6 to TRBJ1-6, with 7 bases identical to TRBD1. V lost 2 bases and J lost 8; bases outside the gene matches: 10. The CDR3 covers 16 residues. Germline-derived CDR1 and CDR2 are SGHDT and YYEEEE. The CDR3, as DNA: TGTGCCAGCAGCTTACAGGGGCGAGGGGTCCATTCACCCCTCCACTTT. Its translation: CASSLQGRGVHSPLHF. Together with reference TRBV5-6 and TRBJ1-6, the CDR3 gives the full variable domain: DAGVTQSPTHLIKTRGQQVTLRCSPKSGHDTVSWYQQALGQGPQFIFQYYEEEERQRGNFPDRFSGHQFPNYSSELNVNALLLGDSALYLCASSLQGRGVHSPLHFGNGTRLTVT.

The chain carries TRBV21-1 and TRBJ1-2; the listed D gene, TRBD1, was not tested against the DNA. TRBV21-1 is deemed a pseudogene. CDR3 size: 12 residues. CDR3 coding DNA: TGTGCCAGCAGGGGCAGGGTCAGTGGCTACACCTTC. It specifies CASRGRVSGYTF.

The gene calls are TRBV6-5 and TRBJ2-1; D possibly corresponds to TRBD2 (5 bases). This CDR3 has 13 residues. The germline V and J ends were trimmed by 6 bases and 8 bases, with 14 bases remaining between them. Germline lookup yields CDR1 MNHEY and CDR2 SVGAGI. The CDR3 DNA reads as TGTGCCAGCAGCCATCAGGCCGGGGATGAGCAGTTCTTC. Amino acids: CASSHQAGDEQFF.

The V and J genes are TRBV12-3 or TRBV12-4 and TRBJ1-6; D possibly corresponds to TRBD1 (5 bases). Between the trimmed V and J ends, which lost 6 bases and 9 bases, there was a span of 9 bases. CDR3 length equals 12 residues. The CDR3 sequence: CASSPGSSPLHF. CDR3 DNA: TGTGCCAGCAGCCCAGGGTCTTCACCCCTCCACTTT.

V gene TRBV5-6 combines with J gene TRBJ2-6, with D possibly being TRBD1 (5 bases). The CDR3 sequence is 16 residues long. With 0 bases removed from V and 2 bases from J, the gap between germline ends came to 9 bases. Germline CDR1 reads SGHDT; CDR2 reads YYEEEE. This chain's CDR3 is CASSLEGQTGANVLTF. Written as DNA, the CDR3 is TGTGCCAGCAGCTTGGAGGGGCAGACTGGGGCCAACGTCCTGACTTTC. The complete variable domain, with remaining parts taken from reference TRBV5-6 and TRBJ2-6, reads DAGVTQSPTHLIKTRGQQVTLRCSPKSGHDTVSWYQQALGQGPQFIFQYYEEEERQRGNFPDRFSGHQFPNYSSELNVNALLLGDSALYLCASSLEGQTGANVLTFGAGSRLTVL.

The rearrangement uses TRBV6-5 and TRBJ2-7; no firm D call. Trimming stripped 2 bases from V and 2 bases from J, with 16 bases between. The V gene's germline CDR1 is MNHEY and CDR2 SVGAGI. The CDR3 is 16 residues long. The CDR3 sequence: CASSYISGLIPYEQYF. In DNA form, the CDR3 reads TGTGCCAGCAGTTACATCAGTGGCTTAATCCCCTACGAGCAGTACTTC.

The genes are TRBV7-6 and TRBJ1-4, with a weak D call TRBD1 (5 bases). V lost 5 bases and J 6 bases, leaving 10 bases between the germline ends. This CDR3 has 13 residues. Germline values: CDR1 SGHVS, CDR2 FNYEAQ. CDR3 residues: CASSPAGHEKLFF. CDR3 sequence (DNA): TGTGCCAGCAGCCCCGCGGGGCATGAAAAACTGTTTTTT.

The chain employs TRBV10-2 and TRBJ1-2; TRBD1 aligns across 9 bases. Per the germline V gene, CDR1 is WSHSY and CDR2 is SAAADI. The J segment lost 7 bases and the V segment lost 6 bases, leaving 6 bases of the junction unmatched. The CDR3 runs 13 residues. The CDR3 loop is CASREQGAGGYTF. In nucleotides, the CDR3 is TGCGCCAGCAGGGAACAGGGGGCGGGTGGCTACACCTTC.

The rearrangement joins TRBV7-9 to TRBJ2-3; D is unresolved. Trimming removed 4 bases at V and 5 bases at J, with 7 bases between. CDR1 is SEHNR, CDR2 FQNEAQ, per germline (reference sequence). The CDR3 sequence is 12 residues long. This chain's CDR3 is CASSSTVDTQYF. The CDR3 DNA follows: TGTGCCAGCAGCTCCACGGTAGATACGCAGTATTTT.

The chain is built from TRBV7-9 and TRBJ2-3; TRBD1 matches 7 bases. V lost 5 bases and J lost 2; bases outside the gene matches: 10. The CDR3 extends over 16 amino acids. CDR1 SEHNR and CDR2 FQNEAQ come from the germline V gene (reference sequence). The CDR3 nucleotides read TGTGCCAGCAGCCCCCCGGGACAGCTATTCACAGATACGCAGTATTTT. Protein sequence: CASSPPGQLFTDTQYF.

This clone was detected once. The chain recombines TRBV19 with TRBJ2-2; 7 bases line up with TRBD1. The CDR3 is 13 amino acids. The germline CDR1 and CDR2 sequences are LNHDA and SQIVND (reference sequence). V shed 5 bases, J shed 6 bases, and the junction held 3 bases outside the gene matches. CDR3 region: CASSSTGPGELFF. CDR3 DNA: TGTGCCAGTAGTTCGACAGGGCCCGGGGAGCTGTTTTTT.

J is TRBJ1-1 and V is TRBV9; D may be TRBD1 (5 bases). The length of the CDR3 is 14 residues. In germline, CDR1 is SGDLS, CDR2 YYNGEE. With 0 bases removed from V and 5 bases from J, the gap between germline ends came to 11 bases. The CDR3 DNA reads TGTGCCAGCAGCGTAGGGGGGGTCACGACTGAAGCTTTCTTT. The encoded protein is CASSVGGVTTEAFF.

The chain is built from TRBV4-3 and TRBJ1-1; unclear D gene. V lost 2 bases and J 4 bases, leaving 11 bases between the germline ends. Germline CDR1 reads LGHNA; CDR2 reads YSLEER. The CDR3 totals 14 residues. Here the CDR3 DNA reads TGCGCCAGCAGCCAATCGATTTCGGGCACTGAAGCTTTCTTT. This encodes CASSQSISGTEAFF.

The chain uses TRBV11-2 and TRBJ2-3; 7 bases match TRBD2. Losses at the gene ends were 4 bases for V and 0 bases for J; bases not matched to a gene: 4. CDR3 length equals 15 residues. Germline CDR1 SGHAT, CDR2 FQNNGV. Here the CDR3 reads CASSSSGTSTDTQYF. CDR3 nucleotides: TGTGCCAGCAGCTCCAGCGGGACTAGCACAGATACGCAGTATTTT.

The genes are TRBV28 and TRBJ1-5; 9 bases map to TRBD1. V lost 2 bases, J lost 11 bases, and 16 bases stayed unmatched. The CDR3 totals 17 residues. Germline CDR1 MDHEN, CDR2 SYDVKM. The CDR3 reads CASSLRPGQGVLVAQHF. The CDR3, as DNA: TGTGCCAGCAGTTTACGCCCGGGACAGGGCGTACTGGTGGCCCAGCATTTT.

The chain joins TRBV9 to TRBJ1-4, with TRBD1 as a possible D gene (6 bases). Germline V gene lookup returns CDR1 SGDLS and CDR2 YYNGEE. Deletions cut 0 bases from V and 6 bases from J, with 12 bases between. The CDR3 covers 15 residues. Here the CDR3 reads CASSVGQGRDEKLFF. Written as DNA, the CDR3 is TGTGCCAGCAGCGTAGGTCAGGGGAGGGATGAAAAACTGTTTTTT. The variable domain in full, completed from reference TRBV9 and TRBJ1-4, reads DSGVTQTPKHLITATGQRVTLRCSPRSGDLSVYWYQQSLDQGLQFLIQYYNGEERAKGNILERFSAQQFPDLHSELNLSSLELGDSALYFCASSVGQGRDEKLFFGSGTQLSVL.

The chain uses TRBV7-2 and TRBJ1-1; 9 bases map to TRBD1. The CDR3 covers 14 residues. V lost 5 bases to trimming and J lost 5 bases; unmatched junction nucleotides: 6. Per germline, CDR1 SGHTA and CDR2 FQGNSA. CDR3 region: CASSTGQGSTEAFF. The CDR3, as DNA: TGTGCCAGCAGCACGGGACAGGGTAGTACTGAAGCTTTCTTT.

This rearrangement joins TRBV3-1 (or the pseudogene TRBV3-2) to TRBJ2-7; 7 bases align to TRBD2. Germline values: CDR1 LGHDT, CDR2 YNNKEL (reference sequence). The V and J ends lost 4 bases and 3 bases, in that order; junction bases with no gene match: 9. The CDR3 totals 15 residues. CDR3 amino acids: CASSPRAGRVYEQYF. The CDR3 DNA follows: TGTGCCAGCAGCCCAAGGGCAGGGAGGGTCTACGAGCAGTACTTC.

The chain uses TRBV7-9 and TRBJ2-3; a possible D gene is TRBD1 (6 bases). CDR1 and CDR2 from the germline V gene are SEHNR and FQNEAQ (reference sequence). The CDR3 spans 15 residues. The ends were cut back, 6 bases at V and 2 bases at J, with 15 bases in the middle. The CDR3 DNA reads TGTGCCAGCAGTACATATAGGACAGACACAGATACGCAGTATTTT. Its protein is CASSTYRTDTDTQYF.